The T cell receptor (beta chain) described here comes from a study of CD8+ T cells in alopecia areata. As for the study in general: Treated patients swallowed 5 to 10 mg of oral tofacitinib twice daily.

This clone came up a few times. What it recognizes is unknown. Researchers took lesional scalp punch biopsies and peripheral blood from people who were alopecia areata patients. T lymphocytes (CD4+ and CD8+) were sorted from PBMCs. Study-level findings and limits: Normal skin contains resident alphabeta T cells, and these are also sequenced in scalp samples.

This CDR3 contains 14 residues. V lost 3 bases to trimming and J lost 11 bases, with 17 bases between them. The germline V gene encodes CDR1 SEHNR and CDR2 FQNEAQ (reference sequence). Extracted from the samples, RNA was reverse transcribed into cDNA to serve as the sequencing template. Clones were sequenced by immunoSEQ multiplex PCR, and TCRdb holds only the in-frame ones, with some missing. The sample has about 130,000 clones, approximately 48% seen once. The sequencing used CD8+ T cells sorted from blood, collected at week 0. The chain is built from TRBV7-9 and TRBJ2-1; D is perhaps TRBD1 or TRBD2 (5 bases each). The clonotype was recovered from a human donor with alopecia areata. DNA of the CDR3: TGTGCCAGCAGCTTCCGAGGGGAAGGGACGAAGCAGTTCTTC. Translating gives CASSFRGEGTKQFF.